One sample yielded the 21 T cell receptor beta chains listed below, sequenced in a study of identifying expanded T cells in peripheral blood. This table comes from immunoSEQ multiplex PCR, and its TCRdb copy is limited to in-frame clones, with some not included. The top ten clones hold approximately 4% of a sample with approximately 91,000 clones, 70% to 90% of them seen once. The sample was blood. The receptor source for this set is a person between 18 and 75 years old in good health.

The gene calls are TRBV4-2 and TRBJ2-1, with a tentative D call TRBD1 (6 bases). This CDR3 spans 15 amino acids. V lost 1 base and J 4 bases, leaving 11 bases between the germline ends. Germline assignment: CDR1 LGHNA and CDR2 YNFKEQ. The CDR3 coding sequence is TGTGCCAGCAGCCAAGGACCTAGGGGGTACAATGAGCAGTTCTTC. Its translation: CASSQGPRGYNEQFF.

J is TRBJ2-3 and V is TRBV25-1; 9 bases map to TRBD2. This CDR3 comprises 16 residues. V gave up 1 base and J gave up 4 bases; unmatched junction bases: 6. CDR1 MGHDK and CDR2 SYGVNS come from the germline V gene. CDR3 in amino acids: CASSELGGRASDTQYF. The CDR3 nucleotides are TGTGCCAGCAGTGAATTGGGCGGGAGGGCTTCAGATACGCAGTATTTT.

The chain recombines TRBV28 with TRBJ2-2, with D possibly matching TRBD1 (6 bases). Trimming cost V 6 bases and J 4 bases, with 18 bases left between them. CDR1 MDHEN and CDR2 SYDVKM come from the germline V gene. CDR3 size: 16 residues. In DNA form, the CDR3 reads TGTGCCAGCAGGGTCCAGGGGACACAATCCACCGGGGAGCTGTTTTTT. Residues: CASRVQGTQSTGELFF.

The V gene is TRBV2, the J gene TRBJ2-2; perhaps TRBD2 as D (6 bases). V was trimmed by 4 bases and J by 6 bases, leaving 12 bases between them. The germline CDR1 and CDR2 sequences are SNHLY and FYNNEI. The CDR3 length is 14 residues. CDR3 sequence reads: CASSGTPGAGELFF. As DNA, the CDR3 is TGTGCCAGCAGTGGCACCCCGGGGGCCGGGGAGCTGTTTTTT.

The chain has TRBV5-1 and TRBJ2-5; TRBD2 agrees at 10 bases. J lost 1 base, V lost 0 bases, and 3 bases had no gene match. The germline gives CDR1 SGHRS, CDR2 YFSETQ. This CDR3 spans 16 amino acids. The CDR3 spells CASSLAAGGLQETQYF. Here the CDR3 DNA reads TGCGCCAGCAGCTTGGCAGCGGGAGGGCTCCAAGAGACCCAGTACTTC.

The J gene is TRBJ1-2, the V gene TRBV19, with TRBD1 as a possible D gene (5 bases). Germline V lookup: CDR1 LNHDA, CDR2 SQIVND (reference sequence). Trimming removed 1 base from V and 3 bases from J, with 9 bases in between. The CDR3 contains 14 residues. Here the CDR3 DNA reads TGTGCCAGTAGTATAGGGACAACTTACTATGGCTACACCTTC. It is translated as CASSIGTTYYGYTF.

The chain uses TRBV7-2 and TRBJ2-7; D gene unclear. The CDR3 has 14 residues. With 0 bases removed from V and 6 bases from J, the gap between germline ends came to 12 bases. Germline CDR1 SGHTA, CDR2 FQGNSA. The CDR3 is CASSLAEGSVEQYF. The CDR3 coding sequence is TGTGCCAGCAGCTTAGCAGAAGGGTCTGTCGAGCAGTACTTC.

The chain uses TRBV6-5 and TRBJ2-7; 12 bases match TRBD2. This CDR3 region has 15 residues. V dropped 0 bases and J dropped 4; count of bases not matched to a gene: 1. Germline V CDR1 and CDR2: MNHEY, SVGAGI. CDR3 in amino acids: CASSYSTSGGYEQYF. CDR3 DNA sequence: TGTGCCAGCAGTTACTCGACTAGCGGGGGATACGAGCAGTACTTC.

This clone was seen only a few times. The J gene is TRBJ2-1, the V gene TRBV20-1; D is perhaps TRBD1 (6 bases). With 5 bases removed from V and 9 bases from J, the gap between germline ends came to 11 bases. The length of the CDR3 is 11 residues. Germline assignment: CDR1 DFQATT and CDR2 SNEGSKA (reference sequence). The CDR3: CSAWTEPEQFF. The CDR3 bases are TGCAGTGCTTGGACAGAACCTGAGCAGTTCTTC.

The rearrangement links TRBV5-1 to TRBJ2-7, with no clear D. The CDR3 sequence is 14 residues long. Germline V gene data show CDR1 as SGHRS and CDR2 as YFSETQ. V was pared by 0 bases and J by 0 bases, with 7 bases between. The CDR3 DNA reads as TGCGCCAGCAGCTTGGCGCCAGGCTCCTACGAGCAGTACTTC. The encoded protein is CASSLAPGSYEQYF.

V usage is TRBV6-5 and J usage is TRBJ2-7, with D possibly being TRBD1 (5 bases). This CDR3 has 15 amino acids. Germline lookup yields CDR1 MNHEY and CDR2 SVGAGI. Trimming pared 2 bases from V and 0 bases from J, leaving 11 bases between. The CDR3 sequence: CASSYRYRSSYEQYF. CDR3 coding DNA: TGTGCCAGCAGTTACCGATACAGGTCCTCCTACGAGCAGTACTTC.

This clone was counted a few times. The chain is built from TRBV28 and TRBJ2-7, with 12 bases identical to TRBD2. From germline, CDR1 is MDHEN and CDR2 SYDVKM. Trimming removed 7 bases from V and 5 bases from J; junction bases left unmatched: 9. The CDR3 is 15 amino acids. This CDR3 reads CASTSLAGGENEQYF. CDR3 nucleotide sequence: TGTGCCAGCACTTCCCTAGCGGGGGGGGAGAACGAGCAGTACTTC.

This clone was counted once. V usage is TRBV6-1 and J usage is TRBJ2-7; 8 nucleotides match TRBD1. V lost 4 bases to trimming and J lost 2 bases; unmatched junction nucleotides: 7. The CDR3 extends over 15 amino acids. CDR1 is MNHNS, CDR2 SASEGT, per germline. CDR3 sequence: CASSAQTGEPYEQYF. CDR3 DNA sequence: TGTGCCAGCAGTGCTCAGACAGGGGAACCCTACGAGCAGTACTTC.

This chain uses TRBV5-5 with TRBJ2-6; D ambiguous. The germline V gene has CDR1 SGHKS and CDR2 YYEKEE (reference sequence). V was trimmed by 4 bases and J by 4 bases, leaving 12 bases between them. This CDR3 region has 15 residues. The CDR3 DNA sequence: TGTGCCAGCAGCACTGCCAGGACCGGGGCCAACGTCCTGACTTTC. Translated, it gives CASSTARTGANVLTF.

Only one count was recorded for this clone. The chain joins TRBV10-3 to TRBJ2-7, with 7 bases aligning to TRBD1. Germline V lookup: CDR1 ENHRY, CDR2 SYGVKD. After removal of 3 bases from V and 1 base from J, the junction contained 9 bases not matched to a gene. The CDR3 covers 16 residues. The CDR3 sequence: CAISDLGGRGSYEQYF. For the CDR3, the DNA is TGTGCCATCAGTGACCTGGGCGGCAGGGGGTCCTACGAGCAGTACTTC.

This chain connects TRBV6-5 to TRBJ2-7; TRBD1 might be the D (6 bases). Trimming took off 4 bases at V and 2 bases at J, with 12 bases between the two ends. This CDR3 has 14 amino acids. The V gene's germline CDR1 is MNHEY and CDR2 SVGAGI. The CDR3 nucleotides are TGTGCCAGCAGTTCCGTTGGGACACCCTACGAGCAGTACTTC. Translation gives CASSSVGTPYEQYF.

This clone was recorded a few times. V and J are TRBV28 and TRBJ1-2; no clear D. The CDR3 has 11 amino acids. Germline V lookup: CDR1 MDHEN, CDR2 SYDVKM. V was cut by 6 bases and J by 8 bases, with 10 bases left in between. The CDR3: CASSSLEGYTF. The CDR3 DNA reads TGTGCCAGCAGCTCCCTGGAGGGCTACACCTTC.

This clone was recorded once. This chain joins TRBV7-8 and TRBJ1-1; D gene uncertain. The CDR3 is made up of 14 amino acids. V was shortened by 1 base and J by 3 bases, with 9 bases between the two germline ends. Germline values: CDR1 SGHVS, CDR2 FQNEAQ. The CDR3 nucleotides read TGTGCCAGCAGCTTAGTTATGGGGTACACTGAAGCTTTCTTT. The encoded protein is CASSLVMGYTEAFF.

V usage is TRBV9 and J usage is TRBJ2-1; perhaps D is TRBD1 or TRBD2 (6 bases each). The V gene lost 3 bases and the J gene lost 3 bases, with 22 bases spanning the gap. In germline, CDR1 is SGDLS, CDR2 YYNGEE. The CDR3 runs to 18 residues. The CDR3 loop reads CASSEPLSGGEYYNEQFF. The CDR3 nucleotides are TGTGCCAGCAGCGAACCGCTATCCGGGGGCGAATACTACAATGAGCAGTTCTTC.

The chain is built from TRBV28 and TRBJ1-4; D unclear. Trimming shortened V by 2 bases and J by 3 bases, and 7 bases separated the two germline ends. The CDR3 totals 14 residues. Germline V gene lookup returns CDR1 MDHEN and CDR2 SYDVKM. The CDR3 loop reads CASSLQYPNEKLFF. Written as DNA, the CDR3 is TGTGCCAGCAGTTTACAGTATCCTAATGAAAAACTGTTTTTT. The entire variable domain, with the rest obtained from reference TRBV28 and TRBJ1-4, is as follows: DVKVTQSSRYLVKRTGEKVFLECVQDMDHENMFWYRQDPGLGLRLIYFSYDVKMKEKGDIPEGYSVSREKKERFSLILESASTNQTSMYLCASSLQYPNEKLFFGSGTQLSVL.

V is TRBV7-6 and J is TRBJ1-1; D possibly corresponds to TRBD1 (5 bases). This CDR3 region has 17 residues. V lost 5 bases and J 0 bases, leaving 19 bases between the germline ends. Germline-derived CDR1 and CDR2 are SGHVS and FNYEAQ. For the CDR3, the DNA is TGTGCCAGCAGCCGCTTAGGGACGGGGAATATGAACACTGAAGCTTTCTTT. It codes for CASSRLGTGNMNTEAFF.